This T cell receptor beta chain stems from a study of regulatory T cells in long-lasting Graves disease. Study findings and constraints: Persistent disease preferred TRBV28, TRBJ1-2 and TRBJ2-5. Newly diagnosed Graves' patients exceeded persistent ones in TCR diversity.

Sequencing libraries for TCR beta were prepared with iRepertoire HTBI primers and Arm-PCR of CDR3 regions. Using its own MiXCR run on the multiplex PCR reads, TCRdb lists one record per CDR3 protein. The sample lists fewer than 450,000 distinct CDR3 sequences; around 20% were seen once. Concerning this clonotype: Its antigen is not known.

Sample time point: persistent/refractory GD, antithyroid drugs over 5 years with positive TRAb. The TCR library was prepared using RNA isolated from PBMCs. Under American Thyroid Association guidelines, Graves' disease was diagnosed. An endocrinology department in Xi'an, China, supplied the patients. Germline CDR1 and CDR2: MNHEY and SVGAGI. The CDR3 loop spans 17 amino acids. V dropped 2 bases and J dropped 4; count of bases not matched to a gene: 11. Here the sequenced sample was peripheral blood mononuclear cells (PBMCs), taken when the disease was refractory, from a patient treated with antithyroid drugs. The chain recombines TRBV6-5 with TRBJ1-5; 7 nucleotides line up with TRBD1. The sequence came from a female donor with Graves disease. The CDR3 reads CASSYPLGVTGNQPQHF. CDR3 in DNA: TGTGCCAGCAGTTACCCCCTCGGGGTGACAGGGAATCAGCCCCAGCATTTT.